This T cell receptor (beta chain) was profiled in a study of T cells in Graves' hyperthyroidism and ophthalmopathy. Authors of the study amplified TCR beta CDR3 regions from RNA transcripts. The TCR CDR3 first-round RT-PCR relied on the HTBI primer set. From the multiplex PCR reads, TCRdb called clonotypes with MiXCR, one entry per CDR3 protein. The sample contains approximately 150,000 distinct CDR3 sequences, 9.4% of which appear only once. Study-wide results and caveats: Most clonotypes expanded in thyroid above 0.001 were likewise present in blood. Model predictions of ophthalmopathy came a median approximately 6.8 months before onset. Ophthalmopathy and stable hyperthyroidism were told apart by a 13 V-J model.

Newly diagnosed hyperthyroidism, duration under 2 months, in patients aged 18 to 65. This clonotype was observed at least ten times. Antigen unknown. The CDR3 contains 14 residues. CDR1 is MNHNS, CDR2 SASEGT, per germline. Between the trimmed V and J ends, which lost 6 bases and 0 bases, there was a span of 11 bases. Sequences were obtained from blood. The J gene is TRBJ1-1, the V gene TRBV6-1; no clear D gene. The source is a woman between 18 and 29 years old with Graves' hyperthyroidism that later progressed to Graves' ophthalmopathy. Here the CDR3 DNA reads TGTGCCAGCAGAACACAGCTTTTGAACACTGAAGCTTTCTTT. Translated: CASRTQLLNTEAFF.